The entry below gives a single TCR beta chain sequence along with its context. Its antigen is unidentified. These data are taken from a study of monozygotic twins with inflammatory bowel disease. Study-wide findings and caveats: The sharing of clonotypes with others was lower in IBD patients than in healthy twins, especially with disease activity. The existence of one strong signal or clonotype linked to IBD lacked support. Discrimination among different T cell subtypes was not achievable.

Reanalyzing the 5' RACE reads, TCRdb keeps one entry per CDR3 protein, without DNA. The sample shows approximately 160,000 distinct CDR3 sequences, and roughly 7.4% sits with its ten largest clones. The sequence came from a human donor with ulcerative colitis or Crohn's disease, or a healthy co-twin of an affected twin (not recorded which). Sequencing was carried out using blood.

CDR3 amino acids: CASSDQVGAGELFF. The rearrangement uses TRBV6-4 and TRBJ2-2; there is no DNA to check the TCRdb D call of TRBD1. The length of the CDR3 is 14 residues. The germline gives CDR1 MRHNA, CDR2 SNTAGT.